This T cell receptor beta chain was found in a study of T cell clonality in common variable immunodeficiency. Study conclusions and caveats: T cell subpopulation sequencing would be needed to explain CVID clonality. CVID subjects had higher TCRbeta clonality than healthy controls, most marked in about a third.

Donors gave about 5 to 9 ml heparinized peripheral whole blood. Produced via immunoSEQ multiplex PCR; TCRdb's table is partial and in-frame only. The sample includes around 39,000 clones, none of them occurring once. The V segment lost 0 bases and the J segment 4 bases; nucleotides outside the gene matches: 7. Per germline, CDR1 DFQATT and CDR2 SNEGSKA (reference sequence). This CDR3 has 16 amino acids. This clone came up many times. Its specificity is unknown. With the read ending 3 residues before the CDR3 end, the germline J gene is used to fill in that end. Source material: peripheral blood mononuclear cells. The clonotype was recovered from a person between 18 and 75 years old in good health. V is TRBV20-1 and J is TRBJ2-1, with 9 bases matching TRBD2. CDR3 DNA (partial): TGCAGTGCTAGAGATTGGCGGGGGGGTATGTACAATGAG. Its translation is CSARDWRGGMYNE. The full CDR3 sequence reads CSARDWRGGMYNEQFF.